This T cell receptor beta chain came from a study of blood T cells in healthy people across ages. Study-wide findings and caveats: A greater number of naive CD4+ cells and higher diversity distinguished long-lived donors from aged donors. While age rose, TCR beta diversity per million T cells dropped in a roughly linear way. Naive T cell percentage showed a strong correlation with TCR beta diversity.

Germline V CDR1 and CDR2: DFQATT, SNEGSKA (reference sequence). V lost 6 bases to trimming and J lost 6 bases; unmatched junction nucleotides: 4. The CDR3 length is 11 residues. Each donor gave ten milliliters of peripheral blood. This clonotype was counted a few times. Its antigen remains unidentified. Sample-barcoded 5' priming and a J-beta primer mix drove a second PCR of about 6 to 12 cycles. From the 5' RACE reads, TCRdb called clonotypes with MiXCR, one entry per CDR3 protein. The sample contains about 1.8 million distinct CDR3 sequences, around half of which appear only once. The source material was blood. The receptor comes from a middle-aged woman in good health. The chain is built from TRBV20-1 and TRBJ1-1; 7 positions match TRBD1. CDR3: CSATGFSEAFF. CDR3 nucleotides: TGCAGTGCGACAGGGTTCTCTGAAGCTTTCTTT.